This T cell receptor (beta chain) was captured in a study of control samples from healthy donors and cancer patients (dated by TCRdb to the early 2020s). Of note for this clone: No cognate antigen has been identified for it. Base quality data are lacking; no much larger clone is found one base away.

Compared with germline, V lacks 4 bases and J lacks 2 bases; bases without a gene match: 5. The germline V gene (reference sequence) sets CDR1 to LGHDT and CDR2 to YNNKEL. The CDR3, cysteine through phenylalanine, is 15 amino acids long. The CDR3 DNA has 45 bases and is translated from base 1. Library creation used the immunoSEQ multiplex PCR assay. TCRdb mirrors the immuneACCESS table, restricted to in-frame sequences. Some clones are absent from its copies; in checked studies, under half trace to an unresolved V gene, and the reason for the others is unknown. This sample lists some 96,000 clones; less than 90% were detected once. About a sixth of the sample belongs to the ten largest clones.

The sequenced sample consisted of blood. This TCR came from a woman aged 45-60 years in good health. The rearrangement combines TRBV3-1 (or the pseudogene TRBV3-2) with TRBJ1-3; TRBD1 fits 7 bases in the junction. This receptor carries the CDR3 CASSRTGAAGNTIYF. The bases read TGTGCCAGCAGCCGAACAGGGGCGGCTGGAAACACCATATATTTT.